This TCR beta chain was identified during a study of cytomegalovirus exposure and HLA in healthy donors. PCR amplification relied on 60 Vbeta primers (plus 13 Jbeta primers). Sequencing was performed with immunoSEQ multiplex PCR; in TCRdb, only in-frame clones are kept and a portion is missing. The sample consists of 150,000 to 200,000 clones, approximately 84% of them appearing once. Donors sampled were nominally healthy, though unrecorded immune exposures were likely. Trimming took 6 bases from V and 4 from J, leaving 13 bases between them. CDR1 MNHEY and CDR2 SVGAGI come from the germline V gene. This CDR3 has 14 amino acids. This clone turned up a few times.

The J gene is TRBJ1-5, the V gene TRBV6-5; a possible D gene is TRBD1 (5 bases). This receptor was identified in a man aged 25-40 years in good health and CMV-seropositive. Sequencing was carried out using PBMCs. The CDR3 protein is CASRPGVGNQPQHF. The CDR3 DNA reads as TGTGCCAGCAGGCCGGGGGTTGGGAATCAGCCCCAGCATTTT.